The 22 T cell receptor beta chains below all came from one sample that was sequenced in a study of T cell responses to AZD1222 COVID-19 vaccine. The data were produced by immunoSEQ multiplex PCR, yet TCRdb's version contains in-frame clones alone and is incomplete. The data contain roughly 95,000 clones, roughly 90% of them singletons. The specimen comprised peripheral blood, sampled on day 0 of AZD1222 vaccination. The source of these receptors is an adult in good health.

The chain uses TRBV6-6 and TRBJ2-2; the D is unclear. CDR1 is MNHNY and CDR2 is SVGAGI in the germline V gene (reference sequence). The length of the CDR3 is 15 residues. Trimming removed 6 bases at V and 1 base at J, with 12 bases between. The CDR3 nucleotides read TGTGCCAGCAGATCAGAGACGGAGAACACCGGGGAGCTGTTTTTT. Its protein product is CASRSETENTGELFF.

This clone appeared a single time. The chain couples TRBV2 to TRBJ2-7; D may be TRBD1 or TRBD2 (5 bases each). CDR1 and CDR2 from the germline V gene are SNHLY and FYNNEI. This CDR3 has 15 residues. V was clipped by 2 bases and J by 3 bases, with 14 bases between them. The CDR3 nucleotides read TGTGCCAGCAGTGAAATTGGGGGAACTGGCTACGAGCAGTACTTC. Its translation: CASSEIGGTGYEQYF.

The chain combines TRBV18 with TRBJ2-7, with D uncertain. The CDR3 has 13 amino acids. Germline V gene data show CDR1 as KGHSH and CDR2 as LQKENI. Deletions cut 1 base from V and 5 bases from J, with 9 bases between. The DNA of the CDR3 is TGTGCCAGCTCACCACTTAAGGGAAACGAGCAGTACTTC. As protein: CASSPLKGNEQYF.

This clone has more than one count but fewer than ten. The chain has TRBV7-3 and TRBJ2-7; the match to TRBD2 covers 7 bases. The CDR3 has 15 amino acids. Germline-derived CDR1 and CDR2 are SGHTA and FQGTGA. Trimming at V came to 2 bases and at J to 4 bases, leaving 8 bases not matched to a gene. CDR3 in amino acids: CASSLGAGAPYEQYF. The DNA for the CDR3 is TGTGCCAGCAGCTTAGGTGCGGGAGCGCCGTACGAGCAGTACTTC.

The gene calls are TRBV6-5 and TRBJ2-1, with TRBD1 identical over 9 bases. The germline gives CDR1 MNHEY, CDR2 SVGAGI. This CDR3 has 15 residues. After removal of 2 bases from V and 6 bases from J, the junction contained 5 bases not matched to a gene. The chain's CDR3 is CASSYTGTGFNEQFF. The CDR3 DNA reads TGTGCCAGCAGTTACACAGGGACAGGGTTCAATGAGCAGTTCTTC.

The chain is built from TRBV27 and TRBJ1-1; D not certain. The germline V and J ends were trimmed by 2 bases and 0 bases, with 7 bases remaining between them. The CDR3 sequence is 14 residues long. The germline gives CDR1 MNHEY, CDR2 SMNVEV (reference sequence). Here the CDR3 reads CASSLGMVNTEAFF. The CDR3 DNA reads TGTGCCAGCAGTTTAGGGATGGTGAACACTGAAGCTTTCTTT.

The CDR3 DNA reads as TGTGCCAGCAGCGCTTACACTGAAGCTTTCTTT. It codes for CASSAYTEAFF. The V and J genes are TRBV6-5 and TRBJ1-1; D remains ambiguous. V gave up 6 bases and J gave up 3 bases, with 5 bases separating them. The CDR3 is 11 residues long. CDR1 and CDR2 (germline): MNHEY, SVGAGI.

The rearrangement joins TRBV27 to TRBJ2-2, with no clear D. CDR1 is MNHEY and CDR2 is SMNVEV in the germline V gene (reference sequence). Trimming took off 8 bases at V and 5 bases at J, with 6 bases between the two ends. This CDR3 is 11 amino acids long. CDR3 loop: CASGMTGELFF. Written as DNA, the CDR3 is TGTGCCAGCGGGATGACCGGGGAGCTGTTTTTT.

The chain links TRBV7-3 to TRBJ2-5; 8 bases match TRBD2. Unmatched junction bases numbered 6, after V lost 2 bases and J lost 4 bases. This CDR3 has 15 residues. Germline V gene sequence: CDR1 SGHTA, CDR2 FQGTGA. The CDR3 region is CASSLSGTRGETQYF. The CDR3 nucleotides read TGTGCCAGCAGCTTATCTGGGACTAGAGGAGAGACCCAGTACTTC.

The CDR3, as DNA: TGTGCCAGCAGTTATCGGGGACAGGGGACAGATACGCAGTATTTT. Amino acids: CASSYRGQGTDTQYF. The V and J genes are TRBV6-6 and TRBJ2-3; 10 positions agree with TRBD1. CDR3 length equals 15 residues. Germline V lookup: CDR1 MNHNY, CDR2 SVGAGI (reference sequence). The trim removed 3 bases at V and 3 bases at J, leaving 3 bases unmatched.

The V gene is TRBV20-1, the J gene TRBJ1-5; D call uncertain. The germline gives CDR1 DFQATT, CDR2 SNEGSKA (reference sequence). The V and J ends lost 3 bases and 3 bases respectively, with 9 bases between them. The CDR3 is 13 residues long. CDR3: CSASSGSNQPQHF. In DNA form, the CDR3 reads TGCAGTGCTAGTTCGGGCTCCAATCAGCCCCAGCATTTT.

The chain uses TRBV9 and TRBJ2-7, with 9 bases aligning to TRBD1. V shed 4 bases and J 4 bases; nucleotides not matched to a gene: 12. Germline V gene data show CDR1 as SGDLS and CDR2 as YYNGEE. The CDR3 extends over 16 amino acids. CDR3 nucleotides: TGTGCCAGCAGCAAAACCGGGACAGGGATAGGATACGAGCAGTACTTC. Protein product: CASSKTGTGIGYEQYF. Using reference TRBV9 and TRBJ2-7 for the parts outside the CDR3, the full variable domain is DSGVTQTPKHLITATGQRVTLRCSPRSGDLSVYWYQQSLDQGLQFLIQYYNGEERAKGNILERFSAQQFPDLHSELNLSSLELGDSALYFCASSKTGTGIGYEQYFGPGTRLTVT.

The rearrangement joins TRBV9 to TRBJ2-1; D gene uncertain. CDR1 and CDR2 (germline): SGDLS, YYNGEE. There are 13 residues in the CDR3. Trimming stripped 4 bases from V and 6 bases from J, with 11 bases between. CDR3 nucleotide sequence: TGTGCCAGCAGCACCTCATACGGCAATGAGCAGTTCTTC. It encodes CASSTSYGNEQFF.

The chain combines TRBV28 with TRBJ2-5; possible D gene TRBD1, 6 bases. Per the germline V gene, CDR1 is MDHEN and CDR2 is SYDVKM. Trimming pared 3 bases from V and 12 bases from J, leaving 17 bases between. This CDR3 contains 13 residues. DNA of the CDR3: TGTGCCAGCAGTTTTTTCGGACAGTACCCCGAGTACTTC. Amino acid sequence: CASSFFGQYPEYF. Full variable domain (outside the CDR3, taken from reference TRBV28 and TRBJ2-5): DVKVTQSSRYLVKRTGEKVFLECVQDMDHENMFWYRQDPGLGLRLIYFSYDVKMKEKGDIPEGYSVSREKKERFSLILESASTNQTSMYLCASSFFGQYPEYFGPGTRLLVL.

This clone was seen once. The rearrangement joins TRBV29-1 to TRBJ2-3; 10 positions match TRBD2. Germline assignment: CDR1 SQVTM and CDR2 ANQGSEA. The V gene end was trimmed by 5 bases and the J gene end by 4 bases; junction bases not matched to a gene: 12. CDR3 length: 16 residues. The CDR3 loop reads CSVYVPSGRASDTQYF. CDR3 DNA sequence: TGCAGCGTTTATGTCCCGAGCGGGAGGGCGTCAGATACGCAGTATTTT.

V and J are TRBV28 and TRBJ1-5; D possibly corresponds to TRBD1 (6 bases). Per germline, CDR1 MDHEN and CDR2 SYDVKM. The CDR3 extends over 14 amino acids. Trimming stripped 5 bases from V and 2 bases from J, with 10 bases between. The CDR3 is CASSGRGGNQPQHF. The CDR3 coding sequence is TGTGCCAGCAGTGGCAGGGGTGGCAATCAGCCCCAGCATTTT.

The gene calls are TRBV19 and TRBJ2-1; D is unclear. Trimming left V 1 base short and J 7 bases short, with 11 bases between. Germline lookup yields CDR1 LNHDA and CDR2 SQIVND (reference sequence). The CDR3 is 14 residues long. The CDR3 loop is CASSIGSPGNEQFF. The CDR3 DNA follows: TGTGCCAGTAGTATAGGCTCCCCCGGTAATGAGCAGTTCTTC.

The chain couples TRBV2 to TRBJ1-2; D remains ambiguous. Germline V gene sequence: CDR1 SNHLY, CDR2 FYNNEI. The CDR3 consists of 15 residues. V lost 8 bases, J lost 1 base, and 17 bases lay in between. The CDR3 loop reads CASQGGLGSNYGYTF. CDR3 bases: TGTGCCAGCCAAGGAGGACTTGGCAGTAACTATGGCTACACCTTC.

CDR3 DNA sequence: TGCAGCGTTGCCCAATCCACAAATGAAAAACTGTTTTTT. Amino acid sequence: CSVAQSTNEKLFF. The J gene is TRBJ1-4, the V gene TRBV29-1; D not certain. The CDR3 covers 13 residues. Germline V gene sequence: CDR1 SQVTM, CDR2 ANQGSEA. The V end lost 4 bases, the J end lost 5 bases, and 11 bases lay between the germline ends.

V usage is TRBV28 and J usage is TRBJ1-1; unclear D gene. Germline lookup yields CDR1 MDHEN and CDR2 SYDVKM. CDR3 length: 15 residues. Trimming pared 6 bases from V and 2 bases from J, leaving 16 bases between. The CDR3 protein is CASSPRSFGNTEAFF. The DNA of the CDR3 is TGTGCCAGCAGCCCCCGAAGTTTTGGAAACACTGAAGCTTTCTTT. Using reference TRBV28 and TRBJ1-1 for the parts outside the CDR3, the full variable domain is DVKVTQSSRYLVKRTGEKVFLECVQDMDHENMFWYRQDPGLGLRLIYFSYDVKMKEKGDIPEGYSVSREKKERFSLILESASTNQTSMYLCASSPRSFGNTEAFFGQGTRLTVV.

This clone was detected a few times. The chain couples TRBV9 to TRBJ1-5, with D perhaps matching TRBD1 (5 bases). Trimming took 0 bases from V and 0 from J, leaving 7 bases between them. Germline CDR1 SGDLS, CDR2 YYNGEE. The length of the CDR3 is 15 residues. The CDR3 DNA reads TGTGCCAGCAGCGTAGGGGGGAATAGCAATCAGCCCCAGCATTTT. Amino acids: CASSVGGNSNQPQHF.

Note on this clone: A read error may produce the germline difference seen at one junction end. J is TRBJ1-5 and V is TRBV20-1; unclear D gene. The CDR3 has 11 amino acids. Looked up from germline, CDR1 is DFQATT and CDR2 is SNEGSKA (reference sequence). The CDR3 nucleotides are TGCAGTGCTAGATTGGGATATACACCAATATTT. Translation: CSARLGYTPIF.